This T cell receptor (beta chain) emerged from a study of blood T cell repertoires in COVID-19. Resolution of symptoms, clearance, or two negative PCRs was present in recovered Cohort 3 donors. The CDR3 extends over 14 amino acids. Germline V lookup: CDR1 SGHTA, CDR2 FQGTGA. The V segment lost 5 bases and the J segment 6 bases; nucleotides outside the gene matches: 6. Source study methods: Amplification of reference gene primers was used by the study to estimate nucleated cell counts. Using immunoSEQ multiplex PCR, the repertoire was profiled, and TCRdb retains in-frame clones only, with some absent. D and trimming come from the DNA, and the V and J calls and clone size come from that table. The sample shows approximately 150,000 clones, around 84% of them seen only once.

Sample: PBMCs or T cells enriched from blood (not recorded which). The chain is built from TRBV7-3 and TRBJ2-3; 9 bases agree with TRBD2. This receptor was taken from a woman between 50 and 59 years old who had recovered from COVID-19. The CDR3 region has the DNA TGTGCCAGCAGCCCCGGGACTAGCCACGATACGCAGTATTTT. This codes for CASSPGTSHDTQYF.